This TCR beta chain appears in the sequencing data of a study of cytomegalovirus exposure and HLA in healthy donors. The CDR3 is 14 amino acids. Germline-derived CDR1 and CDR2 are SGHDT and YYEEEE. The V gene end was trimmed by 4 bases and the J gene end by 4 bases; junction bases not matched to a gene: 3. This PCR relied on a set of 60 Vbeta primers and 13 Jbeta primers. The method was immunoSEQ multiplex PCR; TCRdb's version includes in-frame clones alone and lacks a portion of them. The sample has 130,000 or so clones, 82% seen once. General study points: Reports described diagnosis of cytomegalovirus status by the classifier as highly specific and sensitive. In an earlier analysis, productive rearrangement rates for most beta V segments clustered near 87% or 30%. A later analysis linked a missense DCLRE1C variant to TCR beta V- and J-gene trimming. Researchers reported in a later analysis that common viral pathogens appeared linked to several top clusters.

Remarks on this clone: As yet, its antigen is unknown.

This receptor was taken from a man younger than 35 in good health and CMV-seropositive. The chain has TRBV5-6 and TRBJ1-4, with 8 bases that match TRBD1. Source material: PBMCs. The CDR3 nucleotides read TGTGCCAGCAGCAGGGACAGGCTTAATGAAAAACTGTTTTTT. Encoded protein: CASSRDRLNEKLFF.